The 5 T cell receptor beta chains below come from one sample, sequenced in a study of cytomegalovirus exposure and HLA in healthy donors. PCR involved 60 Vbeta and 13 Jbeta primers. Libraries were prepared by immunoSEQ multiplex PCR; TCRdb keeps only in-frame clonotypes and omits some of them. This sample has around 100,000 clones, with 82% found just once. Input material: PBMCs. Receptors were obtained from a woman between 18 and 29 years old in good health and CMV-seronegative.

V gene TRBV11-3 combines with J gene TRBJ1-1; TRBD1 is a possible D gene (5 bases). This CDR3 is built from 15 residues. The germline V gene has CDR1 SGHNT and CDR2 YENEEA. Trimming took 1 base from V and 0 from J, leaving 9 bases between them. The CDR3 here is CASSLVGGVNTEAFF. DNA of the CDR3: TGTGCCAGCAGCTTAGTCGGAGGGGTGAACACTGAAGCTTTCTTT.

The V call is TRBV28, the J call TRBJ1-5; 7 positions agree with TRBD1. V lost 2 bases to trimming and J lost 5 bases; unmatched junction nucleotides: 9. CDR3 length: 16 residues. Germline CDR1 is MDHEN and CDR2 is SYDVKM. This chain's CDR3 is CASSLVTGARYQPQHF. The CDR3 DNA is TGTGCCAGCAGTTTAGTAACAGGGGCGAGATATCAGCCCCAGCATTTT.

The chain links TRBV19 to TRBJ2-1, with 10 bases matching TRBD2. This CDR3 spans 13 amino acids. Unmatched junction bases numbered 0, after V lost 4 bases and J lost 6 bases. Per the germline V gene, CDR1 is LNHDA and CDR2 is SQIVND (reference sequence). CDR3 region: CASSRLAGNEQFF. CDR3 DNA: TGTGCCAGTAGTAGACTAGCGGGCAATGAGCAGTTCTTC.

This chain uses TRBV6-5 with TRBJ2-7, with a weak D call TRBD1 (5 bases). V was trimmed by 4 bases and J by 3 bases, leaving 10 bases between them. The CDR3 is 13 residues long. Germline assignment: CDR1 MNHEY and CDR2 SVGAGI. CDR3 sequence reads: CASSLTGSYEQYF. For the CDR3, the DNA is TGTGCCAGCAGTTTAACAGGTAGCTACGAGCAGTACTTC.

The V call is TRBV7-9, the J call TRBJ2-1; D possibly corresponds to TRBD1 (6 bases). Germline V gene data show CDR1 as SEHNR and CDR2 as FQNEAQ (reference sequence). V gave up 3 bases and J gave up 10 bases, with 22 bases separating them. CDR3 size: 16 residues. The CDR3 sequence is CASSFRPDLERGEQFF. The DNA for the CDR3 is TGTGCCAGCAGCTTTCGGCCGGACTTGGAAAGGGGGGAGCAGTTCTTC.